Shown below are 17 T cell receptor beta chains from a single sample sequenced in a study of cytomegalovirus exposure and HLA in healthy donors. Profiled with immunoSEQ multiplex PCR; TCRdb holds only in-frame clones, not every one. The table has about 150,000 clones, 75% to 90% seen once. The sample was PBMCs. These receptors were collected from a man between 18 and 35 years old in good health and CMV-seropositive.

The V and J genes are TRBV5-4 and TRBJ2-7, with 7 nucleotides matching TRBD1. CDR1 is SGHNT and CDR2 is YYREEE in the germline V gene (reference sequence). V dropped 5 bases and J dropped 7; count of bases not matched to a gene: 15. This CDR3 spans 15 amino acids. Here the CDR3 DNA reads TGTGCCAGCAGTATCCGGGACAGAGGCCCTTGGGAGCAGTACTTC. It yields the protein CASSIRDRGPWEQYF.

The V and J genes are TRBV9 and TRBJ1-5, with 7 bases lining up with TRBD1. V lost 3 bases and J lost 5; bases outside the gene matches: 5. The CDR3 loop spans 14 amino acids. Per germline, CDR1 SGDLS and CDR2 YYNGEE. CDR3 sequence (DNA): TGTGCCAGCAGCGAGACAGGGTGGGATCAGCCCCAGCATTTT. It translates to CASSETGWDQPQHF.

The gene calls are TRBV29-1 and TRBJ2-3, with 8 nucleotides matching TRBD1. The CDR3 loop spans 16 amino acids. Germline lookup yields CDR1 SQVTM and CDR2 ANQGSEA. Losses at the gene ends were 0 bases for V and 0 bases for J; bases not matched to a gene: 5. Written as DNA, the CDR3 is TGCAGCGTTGAAGACGGGACAGGACAAAGCACAGATACGCAGTATTTT. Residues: CSVEDGTGQSTDTQYF.

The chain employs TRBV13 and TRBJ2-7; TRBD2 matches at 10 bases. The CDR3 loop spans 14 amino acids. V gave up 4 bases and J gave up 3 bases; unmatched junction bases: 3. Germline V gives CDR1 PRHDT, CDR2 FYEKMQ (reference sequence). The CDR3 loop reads CASSSWTSGYEQYF. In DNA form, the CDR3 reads TGTGCCAGCAGCTCCTGGACTAGCGGCTACGAGCAGTACTTC.

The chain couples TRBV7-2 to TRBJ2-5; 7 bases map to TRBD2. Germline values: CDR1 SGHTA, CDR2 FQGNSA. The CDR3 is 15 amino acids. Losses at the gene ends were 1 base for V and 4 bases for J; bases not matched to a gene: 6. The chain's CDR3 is CASSLGREGRETQYF. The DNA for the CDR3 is TGTGCCAGCAGCTTAGGCAGGGAGGGAAGAGAGACCCAGTACTTC.

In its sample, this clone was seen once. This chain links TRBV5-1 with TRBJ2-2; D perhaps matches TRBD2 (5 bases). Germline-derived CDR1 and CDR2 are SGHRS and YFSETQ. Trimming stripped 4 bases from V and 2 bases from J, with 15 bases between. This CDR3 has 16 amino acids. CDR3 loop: CASSRESGINTGELFF. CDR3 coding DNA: TGCGCCAGCAGCCGGGAATCGGGAATAAACACCGGGGAGCTGTTTTTT. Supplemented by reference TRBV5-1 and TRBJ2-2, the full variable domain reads KAGVTQTPRYLIKTRGQQVTLSCSPISGHRSVSWYQQTPGQGLQFLFEYFSETQRNKGNFPGRFSGRQFSNSRSEMNVSTLELGDSALYLCASSRESGINTGELFFGEGSRLTVL.

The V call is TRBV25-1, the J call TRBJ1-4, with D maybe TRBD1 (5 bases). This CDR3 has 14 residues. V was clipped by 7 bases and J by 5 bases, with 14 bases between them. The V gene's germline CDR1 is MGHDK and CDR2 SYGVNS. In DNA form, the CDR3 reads TGTGCCAGCACCACGGGGGGGGGAAATGAAAAACTGTTTTTT. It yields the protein CASTTGGGNEKLFF.

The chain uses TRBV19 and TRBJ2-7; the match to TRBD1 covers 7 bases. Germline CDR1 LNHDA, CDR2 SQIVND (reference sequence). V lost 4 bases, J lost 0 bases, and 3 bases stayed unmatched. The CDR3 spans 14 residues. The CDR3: CASSKDRDSYEQYF. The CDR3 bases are TGTGCCAGTAGTAAAGACAGGGACTCCTACGAGCAGTACTTC. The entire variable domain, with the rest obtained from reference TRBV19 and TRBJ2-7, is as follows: DGGITQSPKYLFRKEGQNVTLSCEQNLNHDAMYWYRQDPGQGLRLIYYSQIVNDFQKGDIAEGYSVSREKKESFPLTVTSAQKNPTAFYLCASSKDRDSYEQYFGPGTRLTVT.

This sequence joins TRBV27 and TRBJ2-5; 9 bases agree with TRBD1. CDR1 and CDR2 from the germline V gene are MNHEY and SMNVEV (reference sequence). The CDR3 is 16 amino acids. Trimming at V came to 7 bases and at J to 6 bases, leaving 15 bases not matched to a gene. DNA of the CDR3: TGTGCCAGCATCCCCCTAGGGGACAGGGTGTCGAAGACCCAGTACTTC. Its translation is CASIPLGDRVSKTQYF.

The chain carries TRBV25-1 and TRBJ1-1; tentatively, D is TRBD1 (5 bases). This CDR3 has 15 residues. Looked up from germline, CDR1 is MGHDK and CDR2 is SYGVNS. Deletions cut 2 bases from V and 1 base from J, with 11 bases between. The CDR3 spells CASSEVGQKNTEAFF. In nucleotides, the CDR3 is TGTGCCAGCAGTGAAGTGGGGCAGAAGAACACTGAAGCTTTCTTT. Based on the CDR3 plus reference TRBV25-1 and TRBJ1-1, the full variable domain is EADIYQTPRYLVIGTGKKITLECSQTMGHDKMYWYQQDPGMELHLIHYSYGVNSTEKGDLSSESTVSRIRTEHFPLTLESARPSHTSQYLCASSEVGQKNTEAFFGQGTRLTVV.

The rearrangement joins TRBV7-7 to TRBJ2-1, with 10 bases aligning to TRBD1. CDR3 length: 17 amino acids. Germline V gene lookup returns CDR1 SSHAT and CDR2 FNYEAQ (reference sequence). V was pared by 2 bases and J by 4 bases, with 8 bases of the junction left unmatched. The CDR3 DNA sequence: TGTGCCAGCAGCTTACATACCGGGACAGGGGCGTACAATGAGCAGTTCTTC. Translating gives CASSLHTGTGAYNEQFF.

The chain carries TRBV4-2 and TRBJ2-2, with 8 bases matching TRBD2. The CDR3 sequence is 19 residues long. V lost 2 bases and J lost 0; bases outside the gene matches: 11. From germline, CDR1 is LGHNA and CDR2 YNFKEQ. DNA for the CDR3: TGTGCCAGCAGCCAACGCGGGGGGAACGGAGCCGCGAACACCGGGGAGCTGTTTTTT. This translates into CASSQRGGNGAANTGELFF.

The CDR3 spells CAWRLGGSLTDTQYF. DNA for the CDR3: TGTGCCTGGAGGCTAGGCGGGAGTCTAACAGATACGCAGTATTTT. The chain joins TRBV30 to TRBJ2-3, with 7 bases fitting TRBD2. CDR1 and CDR2 (germline): GTSNPN, SVGIG (reference sequence). CDR3 length: 15 residues. Losses at the gene ends were 3 bases for V and 3 bases for J; bases not matched to a gene: 9.

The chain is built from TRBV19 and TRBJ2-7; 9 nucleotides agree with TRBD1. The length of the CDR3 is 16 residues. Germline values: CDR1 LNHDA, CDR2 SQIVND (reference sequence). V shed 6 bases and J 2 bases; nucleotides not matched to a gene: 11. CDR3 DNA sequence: TGTGCCAGTAGCCACCCGGGGGACAGGGCCACCTACGAGCAGTACTTC. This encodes CASSHPGDRATYEQYF. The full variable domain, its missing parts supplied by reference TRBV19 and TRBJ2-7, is DGGITQSPKYLFRKEGQNVTLSCEQNLNHDAMYWYRQDPGQGLRLIYYSQIVNDFQKGDIAEGYSVSREKKESFPLTVTSAQKNPTAFYLCASSHPGDRATYEQYFGPGTRLTVT.

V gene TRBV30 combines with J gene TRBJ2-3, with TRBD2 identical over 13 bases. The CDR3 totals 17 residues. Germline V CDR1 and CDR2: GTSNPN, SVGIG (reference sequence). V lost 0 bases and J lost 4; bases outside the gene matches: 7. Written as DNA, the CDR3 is TGTGCCTGGAGTGTATATCGACTAGCGGGAGGTCCAGATACGCAGTATTTT. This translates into CAWSVYRLAGGPDTQYF. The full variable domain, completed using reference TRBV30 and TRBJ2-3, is SQTIHQWPATLVQPVGSPLSLECTVEGTSNPNLYWYRQAAGRGLQLLFYSVGIGQISSEVPQNLSASRPQDRQFILSSKKLLLSDSGFYLCAWSVYRLAGGPDTQYFGPGTRLTVL.

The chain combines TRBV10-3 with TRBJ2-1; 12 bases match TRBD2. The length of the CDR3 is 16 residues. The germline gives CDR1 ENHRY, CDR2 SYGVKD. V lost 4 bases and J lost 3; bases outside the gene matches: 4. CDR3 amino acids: CAISGTSGTFYNEQFF. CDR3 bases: TGTGCCATCAGTGGGACTAGCGGGACTTTCTACAATGAGCAGTTCTTC.

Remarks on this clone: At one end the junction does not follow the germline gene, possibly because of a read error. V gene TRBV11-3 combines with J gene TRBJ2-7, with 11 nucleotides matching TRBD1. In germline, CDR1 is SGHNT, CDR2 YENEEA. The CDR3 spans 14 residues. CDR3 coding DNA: TGTGCCAGCAGTTTAGGACAGGGGGCATACGAGCAGTACTTC. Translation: CASSLGQGAYEQYF.